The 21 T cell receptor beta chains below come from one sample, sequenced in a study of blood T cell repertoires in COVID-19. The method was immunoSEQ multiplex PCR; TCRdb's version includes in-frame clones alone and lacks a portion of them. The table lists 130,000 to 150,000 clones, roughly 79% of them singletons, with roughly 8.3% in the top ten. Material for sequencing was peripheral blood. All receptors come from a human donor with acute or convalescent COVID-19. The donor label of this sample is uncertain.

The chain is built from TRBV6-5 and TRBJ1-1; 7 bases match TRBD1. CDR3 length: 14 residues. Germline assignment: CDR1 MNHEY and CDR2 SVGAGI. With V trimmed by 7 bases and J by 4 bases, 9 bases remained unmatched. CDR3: CASTYGDSSTEAFF. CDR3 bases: TGTGCCAGCACTTATGGGGACAGTTCCACTGAAGCTTTCTTT.

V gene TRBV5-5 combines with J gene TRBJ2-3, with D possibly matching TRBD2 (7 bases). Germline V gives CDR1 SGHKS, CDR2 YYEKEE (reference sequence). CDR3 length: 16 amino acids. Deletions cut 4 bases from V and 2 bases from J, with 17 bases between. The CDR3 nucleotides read TGTGCCAGCAGCCCCTTTGTAGGGGGGGCCACAGATACGCAGTATTTT. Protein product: CASSPFVGGATDTQYF.

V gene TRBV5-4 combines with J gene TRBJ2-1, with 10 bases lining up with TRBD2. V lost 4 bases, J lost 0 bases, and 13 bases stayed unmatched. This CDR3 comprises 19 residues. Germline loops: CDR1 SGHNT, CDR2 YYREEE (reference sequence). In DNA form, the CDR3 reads TGTGCCAGCAGCCCCTTTGGGAGTAGCGGGGGGAGCTCCTACAATGAGCAGTTCTTC. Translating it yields CASSPFGSSGGSSYNEQFF. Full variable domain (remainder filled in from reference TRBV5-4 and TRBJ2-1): ETGVTQSPTHLIKTRGQQVTLRCSSQSGHNTVSWYQQALGQGPQFIFQYYREEENGRGNFPPRFSGLQFPNYSSELNVNALELDDSALYLCASSPFGSSGGSSYNEQFFGPGTRLTVL.

CDR3 region: CASSGGRGANVLTF. CDR3 DNA sequence: TGCGCCAGCAGTGGGGGCCGAGGGGCCAACGTCCTGACTTTC. V is TRBV10-2 and J is TRBJ2-6; possibly TRBD1 for D (5 bases). Germline CDR1 and CDR2: WSHSY and SAAADI. The CDR3 is 14 residues long. V was clipped by 4 bases and J by 4 bases, with 8 bases between them.

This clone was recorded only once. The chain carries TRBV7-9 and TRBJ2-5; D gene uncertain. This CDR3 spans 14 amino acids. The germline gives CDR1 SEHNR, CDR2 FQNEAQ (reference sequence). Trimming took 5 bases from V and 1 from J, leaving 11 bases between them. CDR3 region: CASSPLPSQETQYF. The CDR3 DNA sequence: TGTGCCAGCAGCCCACTACCTTCCCAAGAGACCCAGTACTTC.

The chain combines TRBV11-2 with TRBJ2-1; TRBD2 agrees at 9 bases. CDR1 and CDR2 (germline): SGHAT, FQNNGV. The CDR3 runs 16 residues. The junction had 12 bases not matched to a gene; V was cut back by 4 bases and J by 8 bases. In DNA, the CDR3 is TGTGCCAGCAGCTCCATACTAGCGGGCCGTCGGGATGAGCAGTTCTTC. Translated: CASSSILAGRRDEQFF.

The CDR3 coding sequence is TGCAGCGCTGGCCCAGCGGGAGGTCAGCCCCAGCATTTT. Translated, it gives CSAGPAGGQPQHF. The rearrangement uses TRBV29-1 and TRBJ1-5, with D uncertain. The germline V gene encodes CDR1 SQVTM and CDR2 ANQGSEA. Trimming took off 7 bases at V and 6 bases at J, with 16 bases between the two ends. The CDR3 runs to 13 residues.

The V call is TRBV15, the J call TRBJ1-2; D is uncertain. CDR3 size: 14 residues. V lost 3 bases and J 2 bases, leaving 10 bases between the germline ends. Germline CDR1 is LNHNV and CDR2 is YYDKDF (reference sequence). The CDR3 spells CATSRKAVNYGYTF. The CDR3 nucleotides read TGTGCCACCAGCAGGAAGGCGGTGAACTATGGCTACACCTTC.

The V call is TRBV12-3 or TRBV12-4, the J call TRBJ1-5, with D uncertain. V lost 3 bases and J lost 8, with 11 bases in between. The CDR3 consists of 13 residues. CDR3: CASSLGPGKPQHF. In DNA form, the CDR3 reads TGTGCCAGCAGTTTGGGCCCGGGGAAGCCCCAGCATTTT.

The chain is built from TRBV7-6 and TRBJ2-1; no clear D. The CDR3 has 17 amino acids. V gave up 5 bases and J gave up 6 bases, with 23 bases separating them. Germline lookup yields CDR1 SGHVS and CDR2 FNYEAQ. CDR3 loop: CASSTLHAAPHSNEQFF. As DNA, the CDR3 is TGTGCCAGCAGCACCCTTCACGCAGCGCCCCACTCCAATGAGCAGTTCTTC.

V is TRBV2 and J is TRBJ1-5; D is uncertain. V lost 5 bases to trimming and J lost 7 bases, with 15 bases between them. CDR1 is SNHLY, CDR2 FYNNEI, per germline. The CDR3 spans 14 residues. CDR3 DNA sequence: TGTGCCAGCAGTATGGGCAGCGGGAGGCAGCCCCAGCATTTT. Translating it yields CASSMGSGRQPQHF.

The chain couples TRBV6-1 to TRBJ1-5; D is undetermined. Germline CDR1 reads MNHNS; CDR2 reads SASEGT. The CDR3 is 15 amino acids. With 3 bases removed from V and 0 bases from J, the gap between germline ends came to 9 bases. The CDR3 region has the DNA TGTGCCAGCAGTGAGGGCAGAACTAGCAATCAGCCCCAGCATTTT. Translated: CASSEGRTSNQPQHF.

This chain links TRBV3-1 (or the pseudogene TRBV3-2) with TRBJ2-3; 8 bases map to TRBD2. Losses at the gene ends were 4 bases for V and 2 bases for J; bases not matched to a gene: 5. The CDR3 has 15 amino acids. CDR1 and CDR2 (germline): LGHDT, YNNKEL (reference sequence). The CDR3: CASSPRGASTDTQYF. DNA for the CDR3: TGTGCCAGCAGCCCGCGGGGGGCGTCCACAGATACGCAGTATTTT.

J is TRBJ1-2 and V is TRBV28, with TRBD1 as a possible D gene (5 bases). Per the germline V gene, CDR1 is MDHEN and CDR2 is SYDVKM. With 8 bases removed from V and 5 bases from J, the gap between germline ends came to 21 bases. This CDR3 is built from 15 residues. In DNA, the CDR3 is TGTGCCAGCCACCCCCAGGGAAACAGACTGTATGGCTACACCTTC. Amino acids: CASHPQGNRLYGYTF.

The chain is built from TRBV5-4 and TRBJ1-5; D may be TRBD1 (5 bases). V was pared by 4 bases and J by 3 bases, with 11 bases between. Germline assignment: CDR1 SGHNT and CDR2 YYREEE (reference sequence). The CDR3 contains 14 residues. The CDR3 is CASSRGGNNQPQHF. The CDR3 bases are TGTGCCAGCAGCCGGGGCGGGAACAATCAGCCCCAGCATTTT.

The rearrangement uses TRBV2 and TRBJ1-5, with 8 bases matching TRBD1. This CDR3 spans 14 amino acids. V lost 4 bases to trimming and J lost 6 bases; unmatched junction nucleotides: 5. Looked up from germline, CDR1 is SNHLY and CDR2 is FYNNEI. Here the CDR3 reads CASSGQGHPQPQHF. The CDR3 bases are TGTGCCAGCAGTGGACAGGGGCACCCTCAGCCCCAGCATTTT.

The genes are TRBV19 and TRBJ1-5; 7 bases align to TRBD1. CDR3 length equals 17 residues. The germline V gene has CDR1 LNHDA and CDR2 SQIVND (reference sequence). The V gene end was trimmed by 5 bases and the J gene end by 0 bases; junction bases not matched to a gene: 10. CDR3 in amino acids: CASSQPQGTYSNQPQHF. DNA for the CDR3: TGTGCCAGTAGTCAACCACAGGGGACATATAGCAATCAGCCCCAGCATTTT.

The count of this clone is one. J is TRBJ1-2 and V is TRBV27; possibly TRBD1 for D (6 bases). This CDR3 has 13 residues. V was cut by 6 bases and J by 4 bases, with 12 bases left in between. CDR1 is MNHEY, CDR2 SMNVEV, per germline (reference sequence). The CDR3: CASRLQGSYGYTF. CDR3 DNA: TGTGCCAGCAGGCTACAGGGCTCCTATGGCTACACCTTC.

DNA of the CDR3: TGTGCCAGCAGCTCGGGACTAGCGGGGGGCAACGAGCAGTACTTC. It codes for CASSSGLAGGNEQYF. The rearrangement joins TRBV7-9 to TRBJ2-7, with 15 bases identical to TRBD2. CDR1 SEHNR and CDR2 FQNEAQ come from the germline V gene (reference sequence). J gave up 5 bases and V 4 bases, and 3 bases lay outside the gene matches. The CDR3 is made up of 15 amino acids.

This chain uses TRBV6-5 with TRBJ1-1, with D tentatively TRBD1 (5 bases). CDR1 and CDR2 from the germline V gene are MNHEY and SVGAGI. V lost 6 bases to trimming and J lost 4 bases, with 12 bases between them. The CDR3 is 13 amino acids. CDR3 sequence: CASRTGGSTEAFF. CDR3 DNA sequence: TGTGCCAGCAGAACGGGGGGGAGCACTGAAGCTTTCTTT.

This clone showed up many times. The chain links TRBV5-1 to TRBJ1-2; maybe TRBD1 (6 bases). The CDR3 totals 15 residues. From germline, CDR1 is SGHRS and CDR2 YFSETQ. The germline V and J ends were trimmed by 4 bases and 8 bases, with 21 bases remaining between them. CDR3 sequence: CASSPEGTTLVGYTF. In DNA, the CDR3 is TGCGCCAGCAGCCCCGAAGGGACAACCCTAGTGGGCTACACCTTC.